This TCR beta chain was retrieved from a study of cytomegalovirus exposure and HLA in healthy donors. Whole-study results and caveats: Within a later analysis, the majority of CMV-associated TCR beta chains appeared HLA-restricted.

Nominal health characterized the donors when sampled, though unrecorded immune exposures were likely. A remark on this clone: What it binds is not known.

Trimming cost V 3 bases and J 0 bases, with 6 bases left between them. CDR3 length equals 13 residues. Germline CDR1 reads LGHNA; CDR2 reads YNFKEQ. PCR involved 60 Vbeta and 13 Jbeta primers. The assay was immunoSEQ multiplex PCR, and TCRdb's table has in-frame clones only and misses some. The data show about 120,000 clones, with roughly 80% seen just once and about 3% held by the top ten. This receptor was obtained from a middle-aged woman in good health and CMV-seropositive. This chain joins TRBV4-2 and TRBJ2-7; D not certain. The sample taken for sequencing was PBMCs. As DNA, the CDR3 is TGTGCCAGCAGCCAGCCCTACTCCTACGAGCAGTACTTC. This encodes CASSQPYSYEQYF.